The clone carrying this T cell receptor (beta chain) was detected only a few times. The antigen is unknown. Amplification by 5'RACE using constant-segment primers produced TCR alpha and TCR beta cDNA libraries that carried sample barcodes and UMIs. TCRdb reanalysed the 5' RACE reads using MiXCR and keeps one entry per CDR3 protein. Here the sample spans 450,000 or so distinct CDR3 sequences, more than 20% being singletons. The data were taken from a study of T-cell memory formation after mild COVID-19. The wider study: Most TCR clusters belonged to a single donor.

Trimming took off 5 bases at V and 5 bases at J, with 18 bases between the two ends. This CDR3 has 15 residues. Germline CDR1 is LNHNV and CDR2 is YYDKDF (reference sequence). The study's findings and limits: Researchers found some responding clones in pre-infection memory, a sign that cross-reactive memory joined.

Sequenced sample: PBMCs or a T cell subset sorted from them (not recorded which). V gene TRBV15 combines with J gene TRBJ1-1; D gene ambiguous. The source of this sequence is an adult woman who had mild COVID-19 (a few samples of this study predate the infection). Cell type and time point are not known. Here the CDR3 reads CATSVRPLAGTEAFF. CDR3 nucleotides: TGTGCCACCAGCGTGAGGCCACTAGCGGGTACTGAAGCTTTCTTT.